This T cell receptor (beta chain) derives from a study of cytomegalovirus exposure and HLA in healthy donors. Study findings and constraints: Later work associated roughly 17,000 TCR beta sequences with HLA alleles at 0.05 false discovery rate. TCR beta chains numbering more than 150 were designated cytomegalovirus-associated.

As for this clone: As yet, its antigen is unknown.

J gave up 11 bases and V 10 bases, and 17 bases lay outside the gene matches. Germline CDR1 ENHRY, CDR2 SYGVKD. The CDR3 sequence is 14 residues long. The PCR had 60 Vbeta and 13 Jbeta primers. Here immunoSEQ multiplex PCR was the method, and the copy in TCRdb shows in-frame clones only, minus some. This table has 98,000 or so clones, about 76% appearing once. V and J are TRBV10-3 and TRBJ2-5; 9 bases line up with TRBD2. Sequencing input: PBMCs. The sequence was collected from a human donor in good health. The CDR3 loop is CATLGASGAGEQYF. The CDR3 coding sequence is TGTGCCACCTTAGGGGCTAGCGGGGCAGGAGAGCAGTACTTC.